Detailed here is one T cell receptor (beta chain). Which antigen it targets is not known. The record has no base qualities; no much larger clone is one base away. Libraries came from RT-PCR. This sample was sequenced with an Illumina MiSeq. TCRdb reprocessing: public reads trimmed at Q25 with fastp, clones called with MiXCR, in-frame beta chains kept. Identical CDR3 proteins give one entry, which carries the most common genes and DNA. Across this sample there are almost 700,000 distinct CDR3 sequences, with 14% seen only once. 3.6% of the sample rests with the top ten. The CDR3 holds 11 amino acids from the cysteine to the phenylalanine. Of the read, only the CDR3 DNA is kept; its 33 bases are in frame from base 1. In the germline V gene, CDR1 corresponds to WSHSY and CDR2 to SAAADI. V is clipped by 8 bases and J by 5 bases, and the sequence between their germline boundaries is 10 bases long. This specimen belongs to a study (dated by TCRdb to about 2016).

The sequence came from a female donor in good health, serving as a healthy control. The sequence joins TRBV10-2 to TRBJ2-7, with no reliable assignment of the D segment. The specimen sequenced was memory CD4+ T cells from blood. In nucleotides, the sequence is TGCGCCAGCGCTAGAGGTGACGAGCAGTACTTC. This codes for CASARGDEQYF.